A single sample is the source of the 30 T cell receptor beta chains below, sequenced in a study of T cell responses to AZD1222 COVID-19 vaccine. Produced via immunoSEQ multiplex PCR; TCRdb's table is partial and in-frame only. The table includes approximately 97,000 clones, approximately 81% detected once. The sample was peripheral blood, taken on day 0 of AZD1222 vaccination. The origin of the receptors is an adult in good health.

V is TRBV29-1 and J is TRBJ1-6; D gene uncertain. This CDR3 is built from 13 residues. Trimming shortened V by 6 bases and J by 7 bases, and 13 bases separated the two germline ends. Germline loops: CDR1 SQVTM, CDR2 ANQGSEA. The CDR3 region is CSVARDLNSPLHF. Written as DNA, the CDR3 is TGCAGCGTCGCCCGGGATCTAAATTCACCCCTCCACTTT.

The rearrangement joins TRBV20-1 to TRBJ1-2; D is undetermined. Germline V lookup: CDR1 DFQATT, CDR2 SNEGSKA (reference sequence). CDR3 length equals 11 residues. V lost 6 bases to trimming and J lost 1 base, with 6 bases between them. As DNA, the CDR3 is TGCAGTGCATCTCATAACTATGGCTACACCTTC. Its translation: CSASHNYGYTF.

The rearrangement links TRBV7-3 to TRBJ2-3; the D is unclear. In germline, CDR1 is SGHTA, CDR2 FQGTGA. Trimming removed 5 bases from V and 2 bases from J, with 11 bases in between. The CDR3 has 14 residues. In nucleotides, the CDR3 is TGTGCCAGCAGCCCCGACTCCAACACAGATACGCAGTATTTT. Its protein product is CASSPDSNTDTQYF.

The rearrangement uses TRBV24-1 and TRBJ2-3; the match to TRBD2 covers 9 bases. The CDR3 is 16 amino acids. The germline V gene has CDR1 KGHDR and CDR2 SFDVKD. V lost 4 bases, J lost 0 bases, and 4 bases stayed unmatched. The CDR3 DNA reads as TGTGCCACCAGTGAAGGGCGGGGGGGTAGCACAGATACGCAGTATTTT. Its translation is CATSEGRGGSTDTQYF.

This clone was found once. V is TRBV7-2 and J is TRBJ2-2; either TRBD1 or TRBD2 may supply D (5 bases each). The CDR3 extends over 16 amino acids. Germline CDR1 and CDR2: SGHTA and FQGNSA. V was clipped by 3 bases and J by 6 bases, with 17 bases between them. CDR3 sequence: CASSLLEGTVAGELFF. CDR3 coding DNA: TGTGCCAGCAGCTTGCTTGAGGGGACCGTTGCCGGGGAGCTGTTTTTT. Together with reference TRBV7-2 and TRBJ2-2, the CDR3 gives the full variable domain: GAGVSQSPSNKVTEKGKDVELRCDPISGHTALYWYRQSLGQGLEFLIYFQGNSAPDKSGLPSDRFSAERTGGSVSTLTIQRTQQEDSAVYLCASSLLEGTVAGELFFGEGSRLTVL.

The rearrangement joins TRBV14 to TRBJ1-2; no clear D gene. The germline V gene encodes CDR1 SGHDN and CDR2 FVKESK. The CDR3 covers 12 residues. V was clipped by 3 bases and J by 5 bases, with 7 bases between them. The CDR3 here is CASSQGQYGYTF. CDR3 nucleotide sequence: TGTGCCAGCAGCCAGGGCCAATATGGCTACACCTTC.

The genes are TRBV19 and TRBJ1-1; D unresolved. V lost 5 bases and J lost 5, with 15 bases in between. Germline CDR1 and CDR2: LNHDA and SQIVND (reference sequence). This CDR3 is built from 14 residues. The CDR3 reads CASSLRSLGTEAFF. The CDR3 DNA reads TGTGCCAGTAGTCTCCGATCTTTGGGGACTGAAGCTTTCTTT.

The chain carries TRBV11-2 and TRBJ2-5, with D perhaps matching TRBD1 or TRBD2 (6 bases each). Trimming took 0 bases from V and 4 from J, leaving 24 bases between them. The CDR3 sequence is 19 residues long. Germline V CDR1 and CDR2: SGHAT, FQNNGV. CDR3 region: CASSLDRRRGAKYRETQYF. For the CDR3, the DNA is TGTGCCAGCAGCTTAGATCGTAGGAGGGGGGCCAAATACCGAGAGACCCAGTACTTC.

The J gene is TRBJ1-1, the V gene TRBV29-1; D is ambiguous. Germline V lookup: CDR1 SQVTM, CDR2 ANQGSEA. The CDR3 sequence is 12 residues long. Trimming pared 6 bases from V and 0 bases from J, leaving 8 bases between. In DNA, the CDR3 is TGCAGCGTGTCTAGGATGAACACTGAAGCTTTCTTT. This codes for CSVSRMNTEAFF.

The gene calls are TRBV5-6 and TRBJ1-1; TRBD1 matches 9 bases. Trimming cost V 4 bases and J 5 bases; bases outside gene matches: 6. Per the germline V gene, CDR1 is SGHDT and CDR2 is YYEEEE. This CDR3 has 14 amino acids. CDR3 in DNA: TGTGCCAGCAGCCACAGGGGGCTGGGGACTGAAGCTTTCTTT. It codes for CASSHRGLGTEAFF.

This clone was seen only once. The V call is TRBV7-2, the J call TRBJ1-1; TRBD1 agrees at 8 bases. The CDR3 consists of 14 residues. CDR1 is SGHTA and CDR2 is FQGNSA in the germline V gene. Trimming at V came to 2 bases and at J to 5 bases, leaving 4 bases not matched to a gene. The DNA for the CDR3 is TGTGCCAGCAGCTTATCAGGGGGCTTTACTGAAGCTTTCTTT. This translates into CASSLSGGFTEAFF.

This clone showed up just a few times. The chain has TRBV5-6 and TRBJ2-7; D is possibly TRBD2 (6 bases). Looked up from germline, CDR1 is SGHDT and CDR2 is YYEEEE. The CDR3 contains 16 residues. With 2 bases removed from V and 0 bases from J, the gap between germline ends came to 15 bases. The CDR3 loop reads CASSLHGSGSSYEQYF. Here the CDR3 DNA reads TGTGCCAGCAGCTTACACGGTAGCGGAAGCTCCTACGAGCAGTACTTC.

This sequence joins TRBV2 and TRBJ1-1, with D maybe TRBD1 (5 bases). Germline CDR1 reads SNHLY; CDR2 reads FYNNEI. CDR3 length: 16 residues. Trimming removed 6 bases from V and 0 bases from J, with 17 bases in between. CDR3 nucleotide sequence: TGTGCCAGCAGGGGGCTTCCAGGTTACATGAACACTGAAGCTTTCTTT. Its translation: CASRGLPGYMNTEAFF.

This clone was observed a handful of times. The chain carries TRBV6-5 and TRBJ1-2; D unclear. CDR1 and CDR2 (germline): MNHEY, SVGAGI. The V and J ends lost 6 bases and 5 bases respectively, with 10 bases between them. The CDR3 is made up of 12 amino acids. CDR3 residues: CASRGSSYGYTF. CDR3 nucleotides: TGTGCCAGCAGGGGGTCGTCTTATGGCTACACCTTC.

The CDR3, as DNA: TGTGCCAGCAGTTTCCGGGACAGACCTGAAGCTTTCTTT. Translation: CASSFRDRPEAFF. The chain joins TRBV27 to TRBJ1-1; TRBD1 matches 7 bases. This CDR3 is 13 amino acids long. The J segment lost 6 bases and the V segment lost 3 bases, leaving 4 bases of the junction unmatched. Germline V gene lookup returns CDR1 MNHEY and CDR2 SMNVEV (reference sequence).

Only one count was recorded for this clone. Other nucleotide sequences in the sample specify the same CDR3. CDR3 region: CATSEANYGYTF. The CDR3 DNA is TGTGCCACCAGTGAAGCAAACTATGGCTACACCTTC. The rearrangement uses TRBV24-1 and TRBJ1-2; no clear D gene. Germline V CDR1 and CDR2: KGHDR, SFDVKD. The CDR3 length is 12 residues. The germline V and J ends were trimmed by 4 bases and 2 bases, with 4 bases remaining between them.

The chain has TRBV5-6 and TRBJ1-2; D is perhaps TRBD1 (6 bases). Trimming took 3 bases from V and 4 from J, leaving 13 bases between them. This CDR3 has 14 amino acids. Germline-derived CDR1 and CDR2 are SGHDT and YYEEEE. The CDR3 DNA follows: TGTGCCAGCAGCTATCAGGGGTTCGCCTATGGCTACACCTTC. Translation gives CASSYQGFAYGYTF. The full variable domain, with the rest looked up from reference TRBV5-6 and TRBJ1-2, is DAGVTQSPTHLIKTRGQQVTLRCSPKSGHDTVSWYQQALGQGPQFIFQYYEEEERQRGNFPDRFSGHQFPNYSSELNVNALLLGDSALYLCASSYQGFAYGYTFGSGTRLTVV.

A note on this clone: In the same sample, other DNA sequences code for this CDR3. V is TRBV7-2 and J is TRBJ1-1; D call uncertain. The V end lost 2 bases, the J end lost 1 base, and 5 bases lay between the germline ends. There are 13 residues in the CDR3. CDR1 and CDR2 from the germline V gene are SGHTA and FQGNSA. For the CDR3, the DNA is TGTGCCAGCAGCTTACCAGGGAACACTGAAGCTTTCTTT. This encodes CASSLPGNTEAFF. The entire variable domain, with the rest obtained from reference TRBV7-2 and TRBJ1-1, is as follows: GAGVSQSPSNKVTEKGKDVELRCDPISGHTALYWYRQSLGQGLEFLIYFQGNSAPDKSGLPSDRFSAERTGGSVSTLTIQRTQQEDSAVYLCASSLPGNTEAFFGQGTRLTVV.

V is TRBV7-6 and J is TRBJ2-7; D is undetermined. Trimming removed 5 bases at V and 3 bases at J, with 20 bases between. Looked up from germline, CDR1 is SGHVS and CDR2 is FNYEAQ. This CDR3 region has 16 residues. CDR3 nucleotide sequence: TGTGCCAGCAGCCCCGGCCCCGGCCCCCCCCACTACGAGCAGTACTTC. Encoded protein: CASSPGPGPPHYEQYF.

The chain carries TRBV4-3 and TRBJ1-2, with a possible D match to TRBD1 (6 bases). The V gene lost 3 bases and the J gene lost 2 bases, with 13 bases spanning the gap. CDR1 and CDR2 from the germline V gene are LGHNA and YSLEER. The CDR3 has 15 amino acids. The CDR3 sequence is CASSQTTGPNYGYTF. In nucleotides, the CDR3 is TGCGCCAGCAGCCAGACAACAGGGCCCAACTATGGCTACACCTTC.

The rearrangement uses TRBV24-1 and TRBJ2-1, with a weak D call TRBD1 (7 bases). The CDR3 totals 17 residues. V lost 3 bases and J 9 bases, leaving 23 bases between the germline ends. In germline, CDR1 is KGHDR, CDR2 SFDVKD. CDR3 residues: CATSDPRGSPRQGEQFF. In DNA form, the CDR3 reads TGTGCCACCAGTGATCCCCGGGGGTCACCCCGACAGGGTGAGCAGTTCTTC.

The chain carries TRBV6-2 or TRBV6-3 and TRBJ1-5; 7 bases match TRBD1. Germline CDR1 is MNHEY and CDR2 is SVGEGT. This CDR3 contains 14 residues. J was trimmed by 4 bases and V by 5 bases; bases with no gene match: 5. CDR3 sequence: CASSAQGTNQPQHF. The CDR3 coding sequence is TGTGCCAGCAGTGCACAGGGGACTAATCAGCCCCAGCATTTT.

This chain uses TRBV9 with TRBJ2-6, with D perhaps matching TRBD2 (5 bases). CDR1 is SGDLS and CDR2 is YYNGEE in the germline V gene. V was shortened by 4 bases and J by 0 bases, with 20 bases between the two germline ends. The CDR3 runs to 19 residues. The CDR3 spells CASSPQAGGRLSGANVLTF. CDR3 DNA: TGTGCCAGCAGCCCCCAAGCTGGCGGGCGACTCTCTGGGGCCAACGTCCTGACTTTC.

The CDR3 protein is CASSYGTGELFF. CDR3 in DNA: TGTGCCAGCAGTTACGGAACCGGGGAGCTGTTTTTT. This chain joins TRBV6-2 or TRBV6-3 and TRBJ2-2; D remains ambiguous. The CDR3 runs 12 residues. Trimming removed 2 bases from V and 5 bases from J, with 3 bases in between. Germline CDR1 and CDR2: MNHEY and SVGEGT.

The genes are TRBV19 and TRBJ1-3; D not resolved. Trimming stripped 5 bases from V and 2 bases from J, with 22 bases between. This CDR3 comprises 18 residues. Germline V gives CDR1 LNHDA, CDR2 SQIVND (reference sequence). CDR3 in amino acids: CASSSRTQGEAAGNTIYF. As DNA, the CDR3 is TGTGCCAGTAGTTCCCGGACCCAAGGAGAGGCGGCTGGAAACACCATATATTTT.

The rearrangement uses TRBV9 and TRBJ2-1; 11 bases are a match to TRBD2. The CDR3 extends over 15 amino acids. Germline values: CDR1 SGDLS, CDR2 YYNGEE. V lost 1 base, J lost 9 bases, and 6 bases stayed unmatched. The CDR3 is CASSVTSGRSTEQFF. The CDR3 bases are TGTGCCAGCAGCGTAACTAGCGGGAGATCAACTGAGCAGTTCTTC.

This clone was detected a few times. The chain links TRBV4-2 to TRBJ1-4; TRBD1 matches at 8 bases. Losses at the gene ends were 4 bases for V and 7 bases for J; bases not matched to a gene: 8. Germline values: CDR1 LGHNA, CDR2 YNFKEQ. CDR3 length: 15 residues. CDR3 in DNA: TGTGCCAGCAGCCCTGCGGACAGGGACGGTGAAAAACTGTTTTTT. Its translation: CASSPADRDGEKLFF.

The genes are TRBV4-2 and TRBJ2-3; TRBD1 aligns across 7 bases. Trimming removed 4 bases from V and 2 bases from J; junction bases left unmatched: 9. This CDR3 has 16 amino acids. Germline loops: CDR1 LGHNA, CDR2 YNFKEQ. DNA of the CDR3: TGTGCCAGCAGCCCGCATAGAGACAGGGCCACAGATACGCAGTATTTT. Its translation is CASSPHRDRATDTQYF.

As DNA, the CDR3 is TGCGCCAGCAGCCTCAGCGGGGGCGTCGGGGAGCTGTTTTTT. Translating it yields CASSLSGGVGELFF. This chain uses TRBV4-3 with TRBJ2-2, with TRBD2 identical over 8 bases. J gave up 7 bases and V 4 bases, and 5 bases lay outside the gene matches. The CDR3 runs 14 residues. Germline values: CDR1 LGHNA, CDR2 YSLEER.

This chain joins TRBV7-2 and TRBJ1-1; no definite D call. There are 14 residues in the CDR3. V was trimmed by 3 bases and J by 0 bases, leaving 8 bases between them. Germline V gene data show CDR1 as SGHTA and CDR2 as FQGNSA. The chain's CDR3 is CASSFPSLNTEAFF. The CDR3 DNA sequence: TGTGCCAGCAGCTTCCCCAGTCTGAACACTGAAGCTTTCTTT.